The next 6 T cell receptor beta chains were all read from a single sample in a study of control samples from healthy donors and cancer patients. The assay was immunoSEQ multiplex PCR, and TCRdb's table has in-frame clones only and misses some. This table holds under 150,000 clones, about 89% found once. Sequencing was done on a sample of blood. Receptors originate from a man younger than 45 in good health.

This chain uses TRBV4-2 with TRBJ2-5; TRBD2 is a possible D gene (6 bases). V lost 1 base and J 4 bases, leaving 13 bases between the germline ends. CDR3 length equals 15 residues. The germline CDR1 and CDR2 sequences are LGHNA and YNFKEQ. The CDR3, as DNA: TGTGCCAGCAGCCAAGTCACTGGGGGGTCAGAGACCCAGTACTTC. It translates to CASSQVTGGSETQYF.

The rearrangement links TRBV11-2 to TRBJ2-7, with D possibly TRBD1 on 5 matching bases. Germline lookup yields CDR1 SGHAT and CDR2 FQNNGV. The CDR3 contains 14 residues. Trimming shortened V by 0 bases and J by 7 bases, and 13 bases separated the two germline ends. CDR3 region: CASSLDIPQGEQYF. The CDR3 DNA follows: TGTGCCAGCAGCTTAGATATCCCCCAGGGTGAGCAGTACTTC. The full variable domain, rest sourced from reference TRBV11-2 and TRBJ2-7, is EAGVAQSPRYKIIEKRQSVAFWCNPISGHATLYWYQQILGQGPKLLIQFQNNGVVDDSQLPKDRFSAERLKGVDSTLKIQPAKLEDSAVYLCASSLDIPQGEQYFGPGTRLTVT.

The chain couples TRBV29-1 to TRBJ2-2; D call uncertain. V was pared by 7 bases and J by 8 bases, with 11 bases between. Per germline, CDR1 SQVTM and CDR2 ANQGSEA. The CDR3 extends over 11 amino acids. This CDR3 reads CSARAVGELFF. CDR3 coding DNA: TGCAGCGCCCGGGCTGTGGGGGAGCTGTTTTTT.

This sequence joins TRBV25-1 and TRBJ2-3; unclear D gene. The germline V and J ends were trimmed by 5 bases and 4 bases, with 16 bases remaining between them. Germline V gene lookup returns CDR1 MGHDK and CDR2 SYGVNS. The CDR3 is made up of 15 amino acids. The CDR3 sequence is CASSPNRVSPDTQYF. CDR3 DNA sequence: TGTGCCAGCAGTCCCAACCGGGTCAGCCCAGATACGCAGTATTTT. The whole variable domain, filled in from reference TRBV25-1 and TRBJ2-3, reads EADIYQTPRYLVIGTGKKITLECSQTMGHDKMYWYQQDPGMELHLIHYSYGVNSTEKGDLSSESTVSRIRTEHFPLTLESARPSHTSQYLCASSPNRVSPDTQYFGPGTRLTVL.

The rearrangement joins TRBV18 to TRBJ2-5; D gene unclear. This CDR3 contains 12 residues. The germline V gene has CDR1 KGHSH and CDR2 LQKENI. With 3 bases removed from V and 5 bases from J, the gap between germline ends came to 7 bases. The DNA of the CDR3 is TGTGCCAGCTCACCGTCCTGGGAGACCCAGTACTTC. Protein sequence: CASSPSWETQYF.

The chain has TRBV2 and TRBJ2-7, with D uncertain. Deletions cut 4 bases from V and 3 bases from J, with 4 bases between. Germline CDR1 SNHLY, CDR2 FYNNEI. The CDR3 sequence is 11 residues long. CDR3 coding DNA: TGTGCCAGCAGTGTAGTCTACGAGCAGTACTTC. Residues: CASSVVYEQYF.